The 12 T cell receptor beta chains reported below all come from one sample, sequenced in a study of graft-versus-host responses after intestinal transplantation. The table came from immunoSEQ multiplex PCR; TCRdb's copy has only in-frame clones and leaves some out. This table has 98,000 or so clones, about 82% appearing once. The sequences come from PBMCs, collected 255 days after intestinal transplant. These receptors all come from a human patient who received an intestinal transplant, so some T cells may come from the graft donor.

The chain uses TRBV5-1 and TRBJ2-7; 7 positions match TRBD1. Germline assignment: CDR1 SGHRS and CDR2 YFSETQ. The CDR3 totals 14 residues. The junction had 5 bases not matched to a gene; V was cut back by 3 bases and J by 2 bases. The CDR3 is CASSSQGTAYEQYF. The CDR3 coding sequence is TGCGCCAGCAGCTCCCAAGGGACAGCCTACGAGCAGTACTTC.

The DNA of the CDR3 is TGTGCCAGCAGGACGGACAGGGGCCTCACAGATACGCAGTATTTT. Residues: CASRTDRGLTDTQYF. This rearrangement joins TRBV2 to TRBJ2-3; TRBD1 matches at 9 bases. The germline V gene encodes CDR1 SNHLY and CDR2 FYNNEI. Unmatched junction bases numbered 6, after V lost 6 bases and J lost 2 bases. CDR3 length: 15 residues.

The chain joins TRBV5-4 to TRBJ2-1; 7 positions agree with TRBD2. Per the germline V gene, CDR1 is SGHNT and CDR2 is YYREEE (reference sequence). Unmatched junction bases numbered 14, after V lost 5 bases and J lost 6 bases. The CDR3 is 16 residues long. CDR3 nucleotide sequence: TGTGCCAGCAGTGGGGGGGGTGCAGCGGGAACCAATGAGCAGTTCTTC. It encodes CASSGGGAAGTNEQFF.

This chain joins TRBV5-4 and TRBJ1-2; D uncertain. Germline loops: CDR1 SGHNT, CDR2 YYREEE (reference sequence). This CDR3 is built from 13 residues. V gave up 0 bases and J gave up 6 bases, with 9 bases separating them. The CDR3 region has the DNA TGTGCCAGCAGCTTGGAACGAATAGATGGCTACACCTTC. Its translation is CASSLERIDGYTF.

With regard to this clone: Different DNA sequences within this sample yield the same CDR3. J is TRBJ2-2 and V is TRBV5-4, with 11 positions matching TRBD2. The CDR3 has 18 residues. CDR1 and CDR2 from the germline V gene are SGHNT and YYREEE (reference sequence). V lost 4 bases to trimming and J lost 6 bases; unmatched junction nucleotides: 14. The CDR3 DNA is TGTGCCAGCAGCCACTTGTATAGCGGGAGGGCCGTCTCCGGGGAGCTGTTTTTT. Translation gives CASSHLYSGRAVSGELFF.

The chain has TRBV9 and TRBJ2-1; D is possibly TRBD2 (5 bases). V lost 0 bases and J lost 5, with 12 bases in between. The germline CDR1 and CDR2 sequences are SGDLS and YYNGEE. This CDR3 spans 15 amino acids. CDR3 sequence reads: CASSVDPGFNNEQFF. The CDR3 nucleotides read TGTGCCAGCAGCGTAGATCCGGGATTTAACAATGAGCAGTTCTTC.

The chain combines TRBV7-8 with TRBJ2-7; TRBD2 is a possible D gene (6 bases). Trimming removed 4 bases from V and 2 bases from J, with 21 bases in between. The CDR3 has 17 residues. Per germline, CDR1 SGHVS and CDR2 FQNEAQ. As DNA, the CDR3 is TGTGCCAGCAGCTCCCCCCCGGGCGGGACGGGCGCCTACGAGCAGTACTTC. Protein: CASSSPPGGTGAYEQYF.

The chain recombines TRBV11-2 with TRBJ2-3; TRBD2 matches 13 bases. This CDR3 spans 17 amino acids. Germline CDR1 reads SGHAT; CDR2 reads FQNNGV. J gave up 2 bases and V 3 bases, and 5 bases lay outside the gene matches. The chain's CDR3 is CASSFETSGGFTDTQYF. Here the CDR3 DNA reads TGTGCCAGCAGCTTTGAGACTAGCGGGGGGTTCACAGATACGCAGTATTTT.

The CDR3 region is CASSLAPGYEQYV. DNA for the CDR3: TGTGCCAGCAGCTTAGCGCCAGGCTACGAGCAGTACGTC. The chain employs TRBV7-2 and TRBJ2-7, with D hard to call. CDR1 is SGHTA, CDR2 FQGNSA, per germline. The V gene lost 0 bases and the J gene lost 3 bases, with 6 bases spanning the gap. This CDR3 has 13 amino acids.

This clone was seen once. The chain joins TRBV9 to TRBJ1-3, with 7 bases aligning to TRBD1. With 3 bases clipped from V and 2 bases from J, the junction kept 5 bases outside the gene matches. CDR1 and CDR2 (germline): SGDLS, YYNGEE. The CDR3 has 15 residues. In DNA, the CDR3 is TGTGCCAGCAGCGACCAGGGGGGGCCTGGAAACACCATATATTTT. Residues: CASSDQGGPGNTIYF.

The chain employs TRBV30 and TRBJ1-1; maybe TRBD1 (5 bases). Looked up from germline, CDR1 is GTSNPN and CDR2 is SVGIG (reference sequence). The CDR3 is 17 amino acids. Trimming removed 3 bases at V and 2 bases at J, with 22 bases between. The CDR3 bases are TGTGCCTGGAGGGGGCGGGGTAGAGCGGGGGGTAACACTGAAGCTTTCTTT. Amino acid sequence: CAWRGRGRAGGNTEAFF.

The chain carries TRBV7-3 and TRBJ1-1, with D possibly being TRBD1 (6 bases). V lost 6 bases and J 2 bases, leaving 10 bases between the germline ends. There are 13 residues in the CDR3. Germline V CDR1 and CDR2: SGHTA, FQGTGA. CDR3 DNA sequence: TGTGCCAGCAGACACAGGGACAACACTGAAGCTTTCTTT. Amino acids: CASRHRDNTEAFF.